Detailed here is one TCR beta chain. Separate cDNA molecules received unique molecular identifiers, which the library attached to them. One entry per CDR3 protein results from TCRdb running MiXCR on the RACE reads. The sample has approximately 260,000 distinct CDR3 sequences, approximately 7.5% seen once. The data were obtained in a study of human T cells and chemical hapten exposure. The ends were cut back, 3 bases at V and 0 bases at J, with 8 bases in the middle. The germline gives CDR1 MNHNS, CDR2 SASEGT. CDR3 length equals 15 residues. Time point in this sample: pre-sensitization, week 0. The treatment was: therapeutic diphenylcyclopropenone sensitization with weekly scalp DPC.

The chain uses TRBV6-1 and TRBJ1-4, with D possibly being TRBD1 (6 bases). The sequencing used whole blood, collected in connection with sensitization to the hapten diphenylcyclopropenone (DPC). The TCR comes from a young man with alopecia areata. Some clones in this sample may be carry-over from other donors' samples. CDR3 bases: TGTGCCAGCAGTGACCCAGGGGCAACTAATGAAAAACTGTTTTTT. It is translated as CASSDPGATNEKLFF.